These 20 T cell receptor beta chains were all obtained from the same sample, sequenced in a study of T-cell reconstitution after alpha-beta-depleted transplantation in children. Unique molecular identifiers were incorporated when the TCRbeta library was constructed. One entry per CDR3 protein, called by TCRdb with MiXCR from the PCR reads. This sample has hundreds of thousands of distinct CDR3 sequences, with 15% to 20% found just once. Sequenced here: PBMCs from the stem cell graft donor, sampled from the stem cell graft. All receptors derive from a human donor who donated a stem cell graft to a child with acute myeloid leukemia.

V gene TRBV28 combines with J gene TRBJ2-4, with TRBD1 matching 9 bases. The ends lost 8 bases at V and 6 bases at J; junction bases unmatched: 8. This CDR3 is built from 14 residues. Per the germline V gene, CDR1 is MDHEN and CDR2 is SYDVKM. Here the CDR3 reads CASRRRTGVNIQYF. The CDR3 coding sequence is TGTGCCAGCCGTCGGCGGACAGGGGTAAACATTCAGTACTTC.

This clonotype was seen at least ten times. The V gene is TRBV25-1, the J gene TRBJ1-2; D call uncertain. The CDR3 loop spans 14 amino acids. The V gene's germline CDR1 is MGHDK and CDR2 SYGVNS. Trimming cost V 1 base and J 4 bases, with 10 bases left between them. In DNA, the CDR3 is TGTGCCAGCAGTGAATTGTACCTATCCTATGGCTACACCTTC. It translates to CASSELYLSYGYTF.

This clonotype appeared a few times. The chain carries TRBV9 and TRBJ2-3; 11 bases match TRBD1. Trimming took 3 bases from V and 4 from J; bases not matched to a gene: 4. The CDR3 extends over 15 amino acids. Germline CDR1 is SGDLS and CDR2 is YYNGEE. The CDR3 region is CASSAGQGASDTQYF. Written as DNA, the CDR3 is TGTGCCAGCAGCGCTGGACAGGGGGCTTCAGATACGCAGTATTTT.

This clonotype appeared many times. The V gene is TRBV27, the J gene TRBJ2-5, with TRBD1 as a possible D gene (6 bases). This CDR3 has 13 amino acids. Trimming pared 6 bases from V and 3 bases from J, leaving 11 bases between. CDR1 is MNHEY and CDR2 is SMNVEV in the germline V gene (reference sequence). CDR3 loop: CASRPYREETQYF. In DNA form, the CDR3 reads TGTGCCAGCAGACCTTACAGGGAAGAGACCCAGTACTTC.

This clonotype was seen a few times. V and J are TRBV7-2 and TRBJ2-7; D may match TRBD1 or TRBD2 (5 bases each). There are 15 residues in the CDR3. Trimming pared 4 bases from V and 1 base from J, leaving 14 bases between. Germline V gene lookup returns CDR1 SGHTA and CDR2 FQGNSA. DNA for the CDR3: TGTGCCAGCAGCTCCCTGGGACCGCCGTCCTACGAGCAGTACTTC. Its protein product is CASSSLGPPSYEQYF.

This chain uses TRBV15 with TRBJ2-3, with D possibly being TRBD2 (6 bases). Germline CDR1 LNHNV, CDR2 YYDKDF (reference sequence). Between the trimmed V and J ends, which lost 1 base and 2 bases, there was a span of 25 bases. CDR3 size: 20 residues. The CDR3 region is CATSRGWGSGESTNTDTQYF. In DNA form, the CDR3 reads TGTGCCACCAGCAGAGGTTGGGGTAGCGGAGAATCAACTAACACAGATACGCAGTATTTT.

V and J are TRBV29-1 and TRBJ1-1; TRBD1 matches 9 bases. The CDR3 has 14 amino acids. Germline CDR1 reads SQVTM; CDR2 reads ANQGSEA. V gave up 1 base and J gave up 5 bases; unmatched junction bases: 5. Here the CDR3 reads CSVEGGQGGTEAFF. The CDR3 coding sequence is TGCAGCGTTGAAGGGGGACAGGGTGGTACTGAAGCTTTCTTT.

This chain joins TRBV2 and TRBJ1-5; 9 nucleotides match TRBD1. Germline-derived CDR1 and CDR2 are SNHLY and FYNNEI. V was pared by 4 bases and J by 6 bases, with 4 bases of the junction left unmatched. CDR3 length equals 14 residues. CDR3 nucleotide sequence: TGTGCCAGCAGTGGGACAGGGGTACGTCAGCCCCAGCATTTT. Its translation is CASSGTGVRQPQHF.

This clonotype was seen a few times. The gene calls are TRBV11-2 and TRBJ2-7, with 10 nucleotides matching TRBD2. Germline CDR1 reads SGHAT; CDR2 reads FQNNGV. The CDR3 spans 14 residues. Unmatched junction bases numbered 4, after V lost 5 bases and J lost 3 bases. CDR3 coding DNA: TGTGCCAGCAGCCCACGGACTAGCGGCTACGAGCAGTACTTC. Translating it yields CASSPRTSGYEQYF.

The V and J genes are TRBV4-2 and TRBJ1-2; the match to TRBD1 covers 10 bases. Trimming cost V 4 bases and J 8 bases; bases outside gene matches: 10. The CDR3 sequence is 15 residues long. Germline assignment: CDR1 LGHNA and CDR2 YNFKEQ. Written as DNA, the CDR3 is TGTGCCAGCAGCCTATCCGGGACAGGGGATAAAGGCTACACCTTC. Its translation: CASSLSGTGDKGYTF.

The genes are TRBV11-3 and TRBJ1-4, with D perhaps TRBD1 (5 bases). Deletions cut 4 bases from V and 8 bases from J, with 11 bases between. In germline, CDR1 is SGHNT, CDR2 YENEEA. The CDR3 has 13 amino acids. The CDR3 DNA is TGTGCCAGCAGCTGGGGACCAGGGGAAAAACTGTTTTTT. Translated, it gives CASSWGPGEKLFF.

There are many counts of this clonotype. V and J are TRBV4-3 and TRBJ2-1, with TRBD2 identical over 10 bases. The CDR3 has 15 residues. V trimming: 3 bases; J trimming: 7 bases; junction bases outside the gene matches: 6. Looked up from germline, CDR1 is LGHNA and CDR2 is YSLEER. This CDR3 is CASSHGTSEGNEQFF. CDR3 sequence (DNA): TGCGCCAGCAGCCATGGGACTAGCGAAGGGAATGAGCAGTTCTTC.

In its sample, this clonotype was seen many times. This chain links TRBV7-2 with TRBJ1-4, with D unclear. Trimming stripped 7 bases from V and 2 bases from J, with 8 bases between. Looked up from germline, CDR1 is SGHTA and CDR2 is FQGNSA. This CDR3 spans 13 amino acids. This CDR3 reads CASKGGTNEKLFF. CDR3 DNA sequence: TGTGCCAGCAAGGGAGGGACTAATGAAAAACTGTTTTTT.

The chain has TRBV12-5 and TRBJ1-5; D unresolved. CDR3 size: 15 residues. Trimming pared 1 base from V and 6 bases from J, leaving 13 bases between. From germline, CDR1 is LGHNT and CDR2 FRNRAP. This CDR3 reads CASGLALSGGQPQHF. The CDR3 nucleotides read TGTGCTAGTGGTTTGGCGCTCTCAGGCGGTCAGCCCCAGCATTTT.

This sequence joins TRBV9 and TRBJ1-6, with a possible D match to TRBD1 (6 bases). The CDR3 contains 18 residues. The V and J ends lost 4 bases and 0 bases respectively, with 17 bases between them. Looked up from germline, CDR1 is SGDLS and CDR2 is YYNGEE. CDR3 coding DNA: TGTGCCAGCAGCTCCTGGGGGACAACGAGCTCCTATAATTCACCCCTCCACTTT. Protein sequence: CASSSWGTTSSYNSPLHF. Based on the CDR3 plus reference TRBV9 and TRBJ1-6, the full variable domain is DSGVTQTPKHLITATGQRVTLRCSPRSGDLSVYWYQQSLDQGLQFLIQYYNGEERAKGNILERFSAQQFPDLHSELNLSSLELGDSALYFCASSSWGTTSSYNSPLHFGNGTRLTVT.

This clonotype was seen at least ten times. The chain is built from TRBV7-9 and TRBJ2-2; 7 bases align to TRBD1. Germline lookup yields CDR1 SEHNR and CDR2 FQNEAQ (reference sequence). The CDR3 is made up of 15 amino acids. J gave up 1 base and V 3 bases, and 2 bases lay outside the gene matches. CDR3 sequence: CASSLTGRNTGELFF. The DNA of the CDR3 is TGTGCCAGCAGCTTGACAGGGCGGAACACCGGGGAGCTGTTTTTT.

The V gene is TRBV20-1, the J gene TRBJ2-2, with 9 positions matching TRBD2. The trim removed 0 bases at V and 3 bases at J, leaving 8 bases unmatched. CDR1 and CDR2 (germline): DFQATT, SNEGSKA (reference sequence). This CDR3 is built from 17 residues. CDR3 bases: TGCAGTGCTAGAGAGGGGCGGGGGGGCCGTTACACCGGGGAGCTGTTTTTT. This encodes CSAREGRGGRYTGELFF.

This clonotype came up many times. The rearrangement uses TRBV20-1 and TRBJ1-1; D is uncertain. V was clipped by 5 bases and J by 0 bases, with 10 bases between them. Germline assignment: CDR1 DFQATT and CDR2 SNEGSKA (reference sequence). The CDR3 is made up of 13 amino acids. CDR3 DNA sequence: TGCAGTGCTGGCGAGATGATGAACACTGAAGCTTTCTTT. As protein: CSAGEMMNTEAFF.

This clonotype showed up just a few times. This sequence joins TRBV2 and TRBJ2-2, with D perhaps TRBD1 or TRBD2 (5 bases each). Per the germline V gene, CDR1 is SNHLY and CDR2 is FYNNEI. CDR3 length: 15 amino acids. Deletions cut 3 bases from V and 3 bases from J, with 11 bases between. The CDR3 here is CASSDRGVDTGELFF. CDR3 sequence (DNA): TGTGCCAGCAGTGACCGGGGCGTGGACACCGGGGAGCTGTTTTTT.

V gene TRBV7-8 combines with J gene TRBJ2-1; D is ambiguous. Per germline, CDR1 SGHVS and CDR2 FQNEAQ. This CDR3 comprises 12 residues. Between the trimmed V and J ends, which lost 5 bases and 6 bases, there was a span of 8 bases. CDR3 sequence reads: CASSVIPNEQFF. The DNA for the CDR3 is TGTGCCAGCAGCGTCATCCCCAATGAGCAGTTCTTC.